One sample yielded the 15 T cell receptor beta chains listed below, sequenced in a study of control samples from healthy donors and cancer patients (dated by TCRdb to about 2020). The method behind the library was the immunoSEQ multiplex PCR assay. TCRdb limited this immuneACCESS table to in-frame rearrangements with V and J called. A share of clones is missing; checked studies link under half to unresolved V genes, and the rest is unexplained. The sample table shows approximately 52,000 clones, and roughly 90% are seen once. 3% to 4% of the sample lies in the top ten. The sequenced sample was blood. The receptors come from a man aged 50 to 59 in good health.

The CDR3 nucleotides are TGTGCCAGCAGTCGGGCGGGACAGGTCTATGGCTACACCTTC. This encodes CASSRAGQVYGYTF. V and J are TRBV6-5 and TRBJ1-2, with TRBD1 identical over 8 bases. The germline CDR1 and CDR2 sequences are MNHEY and SVGAGI. Trimming took 5 bases from V and 4 from J; bases not matched to a gene: 6. The CDR3 has 14 amino acids.

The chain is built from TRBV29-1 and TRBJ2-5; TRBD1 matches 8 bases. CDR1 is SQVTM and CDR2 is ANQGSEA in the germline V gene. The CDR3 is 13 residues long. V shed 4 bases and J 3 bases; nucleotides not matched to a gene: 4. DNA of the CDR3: TGCAGCGTTGCCAGACAGGGGAAAGAGACCCAGTACTTC. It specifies CSVARQGKETQYF.

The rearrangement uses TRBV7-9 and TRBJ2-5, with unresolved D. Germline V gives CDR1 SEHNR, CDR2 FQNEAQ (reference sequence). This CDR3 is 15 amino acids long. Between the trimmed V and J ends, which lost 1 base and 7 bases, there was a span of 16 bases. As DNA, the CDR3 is TGTGCCAGCAGCTTAGGGTCAGGATGGTCGGGGACCCAGTACTTC. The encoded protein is CASSLGSGWSGTQYF.

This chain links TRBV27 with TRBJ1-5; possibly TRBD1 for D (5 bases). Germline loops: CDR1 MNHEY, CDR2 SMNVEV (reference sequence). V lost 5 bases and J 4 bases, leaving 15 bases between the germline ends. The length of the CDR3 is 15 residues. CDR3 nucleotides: TGTGCCAGCAGTCTCAAGGGGTCGACTAATCAGCCCCAGCATTTT. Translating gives CASSLKGSTNQPQHF.

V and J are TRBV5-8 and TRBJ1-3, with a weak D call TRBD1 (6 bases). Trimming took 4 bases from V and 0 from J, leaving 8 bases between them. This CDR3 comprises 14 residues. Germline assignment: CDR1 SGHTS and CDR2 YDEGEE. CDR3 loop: CASSPRGSGNTIYF. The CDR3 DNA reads TGTGCCAGCAGCCCCAGGGGCTCTGGAAACACCATATATTTT.

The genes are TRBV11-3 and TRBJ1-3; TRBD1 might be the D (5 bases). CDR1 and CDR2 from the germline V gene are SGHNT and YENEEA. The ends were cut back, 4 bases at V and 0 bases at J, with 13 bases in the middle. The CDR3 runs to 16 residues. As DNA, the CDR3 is TGTGCCAGCAGCTCCAGGGCACTGATCTCTGGAAACACCATATATTTT. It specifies CASSSRALISGNTIYF.

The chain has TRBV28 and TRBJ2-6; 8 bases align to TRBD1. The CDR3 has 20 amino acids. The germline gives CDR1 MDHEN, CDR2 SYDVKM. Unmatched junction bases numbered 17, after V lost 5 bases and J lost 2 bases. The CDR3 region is CASSPSPTTGGQAGANVLTF. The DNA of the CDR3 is TGTGCCAGCAGTCCTTCACCAACAACAGGGGGGCAGGCTGGGGCCAACGTCCTGACTTTC.

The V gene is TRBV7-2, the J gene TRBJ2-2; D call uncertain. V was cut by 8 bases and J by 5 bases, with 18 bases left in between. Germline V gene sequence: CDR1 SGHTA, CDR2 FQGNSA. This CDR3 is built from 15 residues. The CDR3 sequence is CASLGSALGTGELFF. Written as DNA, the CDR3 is TGTGCCAGCTTGGGATCGGCACTGGGAACCGGGGAGCTGTTTTTT. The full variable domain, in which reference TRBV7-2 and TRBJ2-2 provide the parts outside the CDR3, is GAGVSQSPSNKVTEKGKDVELRCDPISGHTALYWYRQSLGQGLEFLIYFQGNSAPDKSGLPSDRFSAERTGGSVSTLTIQRTQQEDSAVYLCASLGSALGTGELFFGEGSRLTVL.

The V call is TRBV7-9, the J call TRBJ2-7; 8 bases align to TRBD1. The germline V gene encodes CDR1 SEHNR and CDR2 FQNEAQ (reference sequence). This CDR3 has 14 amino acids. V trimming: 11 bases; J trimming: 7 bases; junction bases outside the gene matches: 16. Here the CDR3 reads CAVGGGQGLFEQYF. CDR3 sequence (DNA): TGTGCCGTCGGTGGCGGACAGGGCCTTTTTGAGCAGTACTTC.

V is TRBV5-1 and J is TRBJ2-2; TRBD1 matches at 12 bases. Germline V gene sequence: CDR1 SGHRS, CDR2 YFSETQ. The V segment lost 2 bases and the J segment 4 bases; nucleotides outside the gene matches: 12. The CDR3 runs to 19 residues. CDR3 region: CASSFRGTGGARITGELFF. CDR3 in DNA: TGCGCCAGCAGCTTTCGTGGGACAGGGGGCGCGAGAATCACCGGGGAGCTGTTTTTT.

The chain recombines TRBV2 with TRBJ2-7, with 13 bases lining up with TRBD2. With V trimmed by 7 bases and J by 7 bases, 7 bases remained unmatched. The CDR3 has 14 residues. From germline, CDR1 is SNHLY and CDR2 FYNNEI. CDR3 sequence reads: CASTQLAGGLEQYF. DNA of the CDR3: TGTGCCAGCACTCAACTAGCGGGAGGGCTGGAGCAGTACTTC.

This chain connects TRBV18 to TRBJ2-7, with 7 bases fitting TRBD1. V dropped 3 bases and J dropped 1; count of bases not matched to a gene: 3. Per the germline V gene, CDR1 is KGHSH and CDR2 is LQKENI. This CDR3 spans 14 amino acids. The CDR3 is CASSPGTDSYEQYF. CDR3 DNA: TGTGCCAGCTCACCCGGGACAGATTCCTACGAGCAGTACTTC.

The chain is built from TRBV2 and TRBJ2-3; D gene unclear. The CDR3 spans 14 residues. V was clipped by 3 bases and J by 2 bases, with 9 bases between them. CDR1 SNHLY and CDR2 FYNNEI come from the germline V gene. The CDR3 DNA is TGTGCCAGCAGTGAGCTAGTGGTCACAGATACGCAGTATTTT. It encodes CASSELVVTDTQYF.

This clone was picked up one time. The CDR3 DNA is TGCGCCAGCAGTGCGGGGACCGCGAACACTGAAGCTTTCTTT. This translates into CASSAGTANTEAFF. V gene TRBV10-1 combines with J gene TRBJ1-1; tentative D call: TRBD1 (5 bases). The germline gives CDR1 WNHNN, CDR2 SYGVQD (reference sequence). Trimming removed 4 bases at V and 1 base at J, with 10 bases between. The CDR3 has 14 amino acids.

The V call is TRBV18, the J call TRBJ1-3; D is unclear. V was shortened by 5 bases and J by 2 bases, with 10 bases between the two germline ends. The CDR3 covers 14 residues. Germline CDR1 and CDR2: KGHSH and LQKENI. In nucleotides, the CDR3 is TGTGCCAGCTCAGAAAGGGTACCTGGAAACACCATATATTTT. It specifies CASSERVPGNTIYF.